The clone carrying this TCR beta chain has a handful of counts. The source of the sample is a study of blood T cells in healthy people across ages. The use of a sample-barcoded 5' primer and a J-beta primer mix characterized a second PCR of roughly 7 to 11 cycles. TCRdb re-derived calls from the 5' RACE reads in MiXCR, one entry per CDR3 protein. The table lists just under 900,000 distinct CDR3 sequences, 29% of them singletons. CDR1 is SNHLY, CDR2 FYNNEI, per germline. V lost 0 bases and J 5 bases, leaving 14 bases between the germline ends. The CDR3 spans 16 residues. Sequencing was carried out using blood. This sequence joins TRBV2 and TRBJ2-1; perhaps TRBD2 as D (6 bases). The clonotype originates from a woman older than 75 in good health. CDR3 in amino acids: CASSEATGTSHNEQFF. DNA for the CDR3: TGTGCCAGCAGTGAAGCGACCGGGACTTCCCACAATGAGCAGTTCTTC.